One and the same sample provided the 4 T cell receptor beta chains below, sequenced in a study of Graves' ophthalmopathy and Graves' hyperthyroidism. Amplified TCR beta CDR3 regions were obtained using RNA transcripts as template. Second-round multiplex PCR came after first-round RT-PCR with HTBI primers. One entry per CDR3 protein, called by TCRdb with MiXCR from the multiplex PCR reads. This table has 300,000 to 400,000 distinct CDR3 sequences, under 20% appearing once. The source material was peripheral blood. Every receptor here comes from an adult man with Graves' ophthalmopathy.

Ten or more counts support this clonotype. The chain employs TRBV18 and TRBJ2-7; D uncertain. Deletions cut 3 bases from V and 7 bases from J, with 10 bases between. The CDR3 length is 12 residues. Germline CDR1 KGHSH, CDR2 LQKENI. In nucleotides, the CDR3 is TGTGCCAGCTCACCGTCGTCGAGGGAGCAGTACTTC. Translation: CASSPSSREQYF.

In its sample, this clonotype was seen many times. The chain carries TRBV5-6 and TRBJ2-5; D is possibly TRBD1 (5 bases). CDR3 length: 16 amino acids. CDR1 is SGHDT, CDR2 YYEEEE, per germline. V lost 0 bases, J lost 2 bases, and 14 bases lay in between. DNA of the CDR3: TGTGCCAGCAGCTTGGCCGGACAATATGGGCAAGAGACCCAGTACTTC. Translating it yields CASSLAGQYGQETQYF.

This clonotype was recorded many times. V is TRBV4-1 and J is TRBJ1-2; 9 bases align to TRBD1. V trimming: 0 bases; J trimming: 4 bases; junction bases outside the gene matches: 12. The length of the CDR3 is 18 residues. The germline V gene encodes CDR1 MGHRA and CDR2 YSYEKL. CDR3 coding DNA: TGCGCCAGCAGCCAAGATCCAACAGGGGGCGGGCAGGGCTATGGCTACACCTTC. Amino acids: CASSQDPTGGGQGYGYTF.

This clonotype was recorded many times. At one end the junction does not follow the germline gene, possibly because of a read error. This rearrangement joins TRBV3-1 to TRBJ1-6; maybe TRBD1 (5 bases). Looked up from germline, CDR1 is LGHDT and CDR2 is YNNKEL (reference sequence). CDR3 length: 12 amino acids. CDR3 region: CGRPGPNSPLHF. Here the CDR3 DNA reads TGCGGTCGGCCAGGGCCGAATTCACCCCTCCACTTT.